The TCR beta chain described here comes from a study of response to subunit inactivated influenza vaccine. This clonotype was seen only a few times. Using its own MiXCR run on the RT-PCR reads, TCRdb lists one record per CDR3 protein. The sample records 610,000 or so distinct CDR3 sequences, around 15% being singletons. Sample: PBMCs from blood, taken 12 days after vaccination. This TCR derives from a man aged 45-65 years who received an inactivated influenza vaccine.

The CDR3 DNA follows: TGCGCCAGCAGCCAAGTTTATCAGCGGGGCGCCCTCAATGAGCAGTTCTTC. This sequence encodes CASSQVYQRGALNEQFF. The chain has TRBV4-1 and TRBJ2-1; 7 nucleotides align to TRBD2. Germline V gives CDR1 MGHRA, CDR2 YSYEKL. This CDR3 comprises 17 residues. V trimming: 1 base; J trimming: 6 bases; junction bases outside the gene matches: 12.